The 15 T cell receptor beta chains listed next were all sequenced from one sample in a study of cytomegalovirus exposure and HLA in healthy donors (dated 2017 in TCRdb). Library preparation employed the immunoSEQ multiplex PCR assay. The multiplex PCR relied on a mix of 60 forward primers for TCR Vbeta segments and 13 reverse primers for TCR Jbeta segments. The immuneACCESS repertoire file appears here via TCRdb, limited to in-frame rearrangements. These files lack a portion of the clones; in checked studies, under half of the deficit traces to unresolved V genes, and the cause of the others is not known. The sample has about 160,000 clones on record, roughly four fifths of them singletons. The ten largest clonotypes hold 1% of the sample. The sequencing input was PBMCs. The receptors derive from a middle-aged woman in good health and CMV-seronegative.

The CDR3 nucleotides read TGCGCCAGCAGCTCTGACAGGGGAGGGTACACTGAAGCTTTCTTT. It translates to CASSSDRGGYTEAFF. J is TRBJ1-1 and V is TRBV5-1; 8 bases match TRBD1. This CDR3 has 15 amino acids. CDR1 and CDR2 (germline): SGHRS, YFSETQ. V gave up 3 bases and J gave up 3 bases; unmatched junction bases: 7.

Points on this clone: At one of its ends the junction is not consistent with the germline gene, which may arise from a read error. This same CDR3 is encoded by further DNA sequences in the sample. This sequence joins TRBV7-7 and TRBJ2-1, with D maybe TRBD2 (5 bases). CDR1 is SSHAT, CDR2 FNYEAQ, per germline (reference sequence). This CDR3 has 13 residues. The CDR3, as DNA: TGTGCTAGCAGCTTGAGCGGCAACAATGAGCAGTTCTTC. It is translated as CASSLSGNNEQFF.

V and J are TRBV30 and TRBJ2-7; tentatively, D is TRBD1 (6 bases). Germline loops: CDR1 GTSNPN, CDR2 SVGIG (reference sequence). The CDR3 totals 17 residues. Trimming pared 3 bases from V and 2 bases from J, leaving 23 bases between. The CDR3 nucleotides are TGTGCCTGGAGGAGCTCGGCCGCAGGGGCCATACCCTACGAGCAGTACTTC. Translation: CAWRSSAAGAIPYEQYF.

The rearrangement uses TRBV7-9 and TRBJ1-1; no reliable D call. V lost 2 bases and J 0 bases, leaving 4 bases between the germline ends. The germline CDR1 and CDR2 sequences are SEHNR and FQNEAQ (reference sequence). The CDR3 has 13 amino acids. CDR3: CASSLSVNTEAFF. In nucleotides, the CDR3 is TGTGCCAGCAGCTTATCGGTGAACACTGAAGCTTTCTTT.

The chain is built from TRBV4-1 and TRBJ1-4; the D gene is possibly TRBD1 (5 bases). CDR1 and CDR2 (germline): MGHRA, YSYEKL. Between the trimmed V and J ends, which lost 0 bases and 13 bases, there was a span of 18 bases. The CDR3 is 15 amino acids. The CDR3 sequence: CASSQDHNQGWGLFF. CDR3 coding DNA: TGCGCCAGCAGCCAAGATCATAACCAGGGTTGGGGACTGTTTTTT.

The chain carries TRBV2 and TRBJ1-1; D ambiguous. The CDR3 extends over 15 amino acids. In germline, CDR1 is SNHLY, CDR2 FYNNEI. Deletions cut 6 bases from V and 0 bases from J, with 14 bases between. CDR3 sequence reads: CASSSSYQLNTEAFF. CDR3 DNA: TGTGCCAGCAGCTCCAGTTACCAGTTGAACACTGAAGCTTTCTTT.

The rearrangement uses TRBV5-1 and TRBJ2-1; TRBD2 matches 9 bases. The germline gives CDR1 SGHRS, CDR2 YFSETQ. The length of the CDR3 is 15 residues. Losses at the gene ends were 5 bases for V and 3 bases for J; bases not matched to a gene: 6. The DNA for the CDR3 is TGCGCCAGCAGTCTAACTAGCGGGTTCTACAATGAGCAGTTCTTC. As protein: CASSLTSGFYNEQFF.

The V call is TRBV5-1, the J call TRBJ2-5; 7 bases fit TRBD1. The CDR3 totals 13 residues. Germline V CDR1 and CDR2: SGHRS, YFSETQ. Trimming removed 2 bases from V and 4 bases from J; junction bases left unmatched: 2. CDR3 loop: CASSLQGLETQYF. CDR3 nucleotide sequence: TGCGCCAGCAGCTTACAGGGGTTAGAGACCCAGTACTTC. Using reference TRBV5-1 and TRBJ2-5 for the parts outside the CDR3, the full variable domain is KAGVTQTPRYLIKTRGQQVTLSCSPISGHRSVSWYQQTPGQGLQFLFEYFSETQRNKGNFPGRFSGRQFSNSRSEMNVSTLELGDSALYLCASSLQGLETQYFGPGTRLLVL.

J is TRBJ2-1 and V is TRBV5-4; 8 nucleotides align to TRBD1. CDR1 and CDR2 (germline): SGHNT, YYREEE (reference sequence). After removal of 0 bases from V and 4 bases from J, the junction contained 6 bases not matched to a gene. The CDR3 length is 16 residues. The CDR3 bases are TGTGCCAGCAGCTTGGGTGGACAGGGTTCGTACAATGAGCAGTTCTTC. It is translated as CASSLGGQGSYNEQFF.

This rearrangement joins TRBV11-3 to TRBJ1-1, with 7 bases matching TRBD1. The germline CDR1 and CDR2 sequences are SGHNT and YENEEA. J gave up 1 base and V 1 base, and 9 bases lay outside the gene matches. The CDR3 totals 17 residues. The CDR3: CASSLGQGYVRNTEAFF. In DNA form, the CDR3 reads TGTGCCAGCAGCTTAGGACAGGGATATGTTCGGAACACTGAAGCTTTCTTT.

The chain links TRBV28 to TRBJ2-5; 11 bases align to TRBD2. Per germline, CDR1 MDHEN and CDR2 SYDVKM. There are 15 residues in the CDR3. V shed 5 bases and J 13 bases; nucleotides not matched to a gene: 15. DNA for the CDR3: TGTGCCAGCAGTACCACTAGCGGGAGTATTCGGGGGTTGTACTTC. Encoded protein: CASSTTSGSIRGLYF. Using reference TRBV28 and TRBJ2-5 for the parts outside the CDR3, the full variable domain is DVKVTQSSRYLVKRTGEKVFLECVQDMDHENMFWYRQDPGLGLRLIYFSYDVKMKEKGDIPEGYSVSREKKERFSLILESASTNQTSMYLCASSTTSGSIRGLYFGPGTRLLVL.

The DNA for the CDR3 is TGTGCCAGCAGCCAAGATGCGGGGACTAGCGGGAGGGCCGACACAGATACGCAGTATTTT. Protein product: CASSQDAGTSGRADTDTQYF. The chain joins TRBV4-2 to TRBJ2-3; 16 bases are shared with TRBD2. This CDR3 is 20 amino acids long. Per the germline V gene, CDR1 is LGHNA and CDR2 is YNFKEQ. The V and J ends lost 0 bases and 2 bases, in that order; junction bases with no gene match: 8.

The V gene is TRBV4-2, the J gene TRBJ2-1, with D maybe TRBD2 (6 bases). The germline V and J ends were trimmed by 0 bases and 1 base, with 7 bases remaining between them. In germline, CDR1 is LGHNA, CDR2 YNFKEQ. CDR3 length: 15 amino acids. As DNA, the CDR3 is TGTGCCAGCAGCCAAGAAGGAGGGTCCTACAATGAGCAGTTCTTC. This translates into CASSQEGGSYNEQFF.

This clone is a singleton in its sample. The V gene is TRBV6-6, the J gene TRBJ2-1; 8 positions match TRBD2. V shed 4 bases and J 0 bases; nucleotides not matched to a gene: 2. Germline CDR1 MNHNY, CDR2 SVGAGI (reference sequence). The CDR3 has 15 amino acids. CDR3 coding DNA: TGTGCCAGCAGTTCGGGGGGGGGCTCCTACAATGAGCAGTTCTTC. This encodes CASSSGGGSYNEQFF.

The V call is TRBV27, the J call TRBJ1-1; TRBD1 might be the D (5 bases). Germline V lookup: CDR1 MNHEY, CDR2 SMNVEV (reference sequence). The CDR3 totals 13 residues. V was trimmed by 5 bases and J by 1 base, leaving 8 bases between them. CDR3 amino acids: CASSGGGNTEAFF. Written as DNA, the CDR3 is TGTGCCAGCAGTGGGGGAGGGAACACTGAAGCTTTCTTT.